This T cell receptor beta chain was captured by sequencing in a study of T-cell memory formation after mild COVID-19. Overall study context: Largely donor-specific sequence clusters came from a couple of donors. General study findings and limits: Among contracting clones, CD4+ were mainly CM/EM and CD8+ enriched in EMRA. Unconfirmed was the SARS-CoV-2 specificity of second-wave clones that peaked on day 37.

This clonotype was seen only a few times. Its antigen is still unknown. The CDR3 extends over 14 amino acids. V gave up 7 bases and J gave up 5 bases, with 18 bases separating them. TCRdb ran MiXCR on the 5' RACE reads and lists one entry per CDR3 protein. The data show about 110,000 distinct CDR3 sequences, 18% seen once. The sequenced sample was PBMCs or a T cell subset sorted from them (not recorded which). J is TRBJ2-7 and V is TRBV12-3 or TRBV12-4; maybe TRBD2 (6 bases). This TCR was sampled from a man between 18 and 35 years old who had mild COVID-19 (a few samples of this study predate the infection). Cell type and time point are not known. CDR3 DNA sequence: TGTGCCAGCACCTTGGGGTCTAGCGTCGACGAGCAGTACTTC. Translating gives CASTLGSSVDEQYF.